This TCR beta chain was retrieved from a study of OX40 agonist ivuxolimab in advanced cancers. Worth noting for this clone: Antigen unknown.

Method: immunoSEQ multiplex PCR; TCRdb's copy keeps in-frame clones and lacks some. The sample comprises 70,000 to 80,000 clones, 94% of which are singletons, and more than 15% rests with the top ten. Study observations and caveats: Expanded clones were, on average, more numerous in CD8+ T cells than in CD4+. The 0.1-3.0 mg/kg partial responders had among the lowest clonal expansion.

The germline CDR1 and CDR2 sequences are SEHNR and FQNEAQ (reference sequence). This CDR3 spans 16 amino acids. The V segment lost 1 base and the J segment 0 bases; nucleotides outside the gene matches: 4. Individuals having autoimmune disease history or systemic immunosuppression were not enrolled. This sequence joins TRBV7-9 and TRBJ1-2; 8 bases align to TRBD1. Sequencing used CD4+ or CD8+ T cells sorted from blood, obtained in a trial of the OX40 agonist ivuxolimab. The TCR comes from an adult with an advanced solid tumor such as melanoma, head and neck, liver or kidney cancer. CDR3 amino acids: CASSLVDREPNYGYTF. Written as DNA, the CDR3 is TGTGCCAGCAGCTTAGTGGACAGGGAACCTAACTATGGCTACACCTTC.